This entry lists 10 T cell receptor beta chains sequenced from one sample in a study of molecular identifiers for immune sequencing clone quantification. TCRdb reprocessed the PCR reads with MiXCR, giving one entry per CDR3 protein. The repertoire holds 550,000 to 750,000 distinct CDR3 sequences, with approximately 20% as singletons. Sequencing was performed on naive CD8+ T cells from blood, with Jurkat cell RNA spiked in. Documented subset: FACS-sorted CD8+CD4-CCR7+CD45RA+ naive T cells. These receptors came from a human donor in good health. Some libraries in this study had Jurkat cell RNA spiked in.

This clonotype was seen repeatedly, ten times or more. The chain uses TRBV28 and TRBJ1-1, with D uncertain. This CDR3 region has 13 residues. The germline CDR1 and CDR2 sequences are MDHEN and SYDVKM. V was clipped by 7 bases and J by 11 bases, with 20 bases between them. The CDR3 sequence is CASTIRAAEAAFF. The CDR3, as DNA: TGTGCCAGCACCATTCGGGCAGCCGAGGCGGCTTTCTTT.

This clonotype has a count of ten or more. The gene calls are TRBV7-9 and TRBJ2-7; D is uncertain. In germline, CDR1 is SEHNR, CDR2 FQNEAQ (reference sequence). Trimming removed 5 bases from V and 7 bases from J, with 9 bases in between. The CDR3 spans 11 residues. The CDR3 DNA reads as TGTGCCAGCAGCCCGGGCTGGGAGCAGTACTTC. Protein sequence: CASSPGWEQYF.

Many counts were recorded for this clonotype. This chain uses TRBV4-3 with TRBJ2-1; D is undetermined. The CDR3 has 13 amino acids. The V gene's germline CDR1 is LGHNA and CDR2 YSLEER. Trimming stripped 0 bases from V and 8 bases from J, with 8 bases between. The CDR3 is CASSQEGGYEQFF. CDR3 in DNA: TGCGCCAGCAGCCAAGAAGGCGGCTATGAGCAGTTCTTC.

The chain combines TRBV9 with TRBJ2-7; D is perhaps TRBD2 (5 bases). The CDR3 runs 14 residues. Germline values: CDR1 SGDLS, CDR2 YYNGEE. V lost 0 bases, J lost 2 bases, and 9 bases lay in between. CDR3 bases: TGTGCCAGCAGCGTAGATGGTAGCGCCTACGAGCAGTACTTC. As protein: CASSVDGSAYEQYF.

Points on this clonotype: A much larger clone lies a single base off, so this may be a read error. The chain uses TRBV6-5 and TRBJ2-7; 14 nucleotides align to TRBD2. The V and J ends lost 5 bases and 5 bases, in that order; junction bases with no gene match: 11. Germline V gives CDR1 MNHEY, CDR2 SVGAGI. This CDR3 region has 17 residues. The CDR3 sequence is CASSHRLAGGWPHEQYF. CDR3 DNA: TGTGCCAGCAGTCACAGACTAGCGGGAGGGTGGCCCCACGAGCAGTACTTC.

About this clonotype itself: One base away lies a much larger clone, so this may be a sequencing read error. The J gene is TRBJ1-4, the V gene TRBV4-1; no clear D gene. The germline V gene encodes CDR1 MGHRA and CDR2 YSYEKL. This CDR3 comprises 16 residues. The CDR3 protein is CASSQELGSANEKLVF. The CDR3 coding sequence is TGCGCCAGCAGCCAAGAGCTGGGGTCGGCTAATGAAAAACTGGTTTTT.

The J gene is TRBJ1-1, the V gene TRBV2; tentatively, D is TRBD1 (5 bases). The germline gives CDR1 SNHLY, CDR2 FYNNEI. The CDR3 is made up of 14 amino acids. V was trimmed by 6 bases and J by 2 bases, leaving 13 bases between them. The DNA for the CDR3 is TGTGCCAGCAGAGATCCAGGGACCAACACTGAAGCTTTCTTT. Translating it yields CASRDPGTNTEAFF.

A word on this clonotype: A much more abundant neighbour one base away suggests this may be a read error. V is TRBV14 and J is TRBJ2-5; D unresolved. CDR1 and CDR2 (germline): SGHDN, FVKESK. The CDR3 loop spans 14 amino acids. With 1 base removed from V and 4 bases from J, the gap between germline ends came to 10 bases. The CDR3 loop reads CASSQGVGSETQYF. The CDR3 DNA reads as TGTGCCAGCAGCCAAGGTGTAGGATCAGAGACCCAGTACTTC. The full variable domain, rest sourced from reference TRBV14 and TRBJ2-5, is EAGVTQFPSHSVIEKGQTVTLRCDPISGHDNLYWYRRVMGKEIKFLLHFVKESKQDESGMPNNRFLAERTGGTYSTLKVQPAELEDSGVYFCASSQGVGSETQYFGPGTRLLVL.

The V and J genes are TRBV2 and TRBJ2-7; D unclear. Trimming took 3 bases from V and 5 from J, leaving 11 bases between them. Germline loops: CDR1 SNHLY, CDR2 FYNNEI. The CDR3 runs to 13 residues. The CDR3 DNA reads as TGTGCCAGCAGTGATAGCAGCACACACGAGCAGTACTTC. As protein: CASSDSSTHEQYF.

This clonotype was found many times. The chain employs TRBV28 and TRBJ1-1; 9 positions agree with TRBD1. Looked up from germline, CDR1 is MDHEN and CDR2 is SYDVKM. V trimming: 9 bases; J trimming: 3 bases; junction bases outside the gene matches: 5. There are 13 residues in the CDR3. CDR3 bases: TGTGCCAGTTACAGGGGGCTGGACACTGAAGCTTTCTTT. This translates into CASYRGLDTEAFF.